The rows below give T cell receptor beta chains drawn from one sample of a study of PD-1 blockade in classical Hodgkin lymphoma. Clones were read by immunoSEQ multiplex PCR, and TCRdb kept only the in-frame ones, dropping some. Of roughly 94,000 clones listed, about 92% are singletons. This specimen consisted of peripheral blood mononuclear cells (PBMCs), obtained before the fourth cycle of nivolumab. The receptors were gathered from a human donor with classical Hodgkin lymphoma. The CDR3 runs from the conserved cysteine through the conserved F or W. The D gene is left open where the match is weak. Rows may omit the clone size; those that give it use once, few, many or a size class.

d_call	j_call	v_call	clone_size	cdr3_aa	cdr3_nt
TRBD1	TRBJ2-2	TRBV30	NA	CAWSVGNDRVTGELFF	TGTGCCTGGAGTGTAGGGAACGACAGGGTCACCGGGGAGCTGTTTTTT
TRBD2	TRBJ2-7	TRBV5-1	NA	CASILGVAGPDYEQYF	TGCGCCAGCATCCTAGGGGTAGCGGGACCAGACTACGAGCAGTACTTC
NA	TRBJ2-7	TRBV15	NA	CATSKGGGGSYEQYF	TGTGCCACCAGCAAGGGCGGGGGCGGTTCCTACGAGCAGTACTTC
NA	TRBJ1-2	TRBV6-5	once	CASSYRGANYGYTF	TGTGCCAGCAGTTACAGGGGAGCTAACTATGGCTACACCTTC
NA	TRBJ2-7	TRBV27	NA	CASSLKQLSYEQYF	TGTGCCAGCAGTTTAAAACAGCTTTCCTACGAGCAGTACTTC
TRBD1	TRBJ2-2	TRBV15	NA	CATSKHRGSTGELFF	TGTGCCACCAGCAAACACAGGGGGTCGACCGGGGAGCTGTTTTTT
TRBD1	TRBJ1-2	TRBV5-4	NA	CASSLSIGQDLANYGYTF	TGTGCCAGCAGCTTGTCTATCGGACAGGATCTAGCTAACTATGGCTACACCTTC
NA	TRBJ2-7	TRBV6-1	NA	CASSEVTRAPEQYF	TGTGCCAGCAGTGAAGTAACACGGGCCCCCGAGCAGTACTTC
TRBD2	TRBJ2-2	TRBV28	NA	CASSSRLAGGKAGELFF	TGTGCCAGCAGTTCGAGACTAGCGGGAGGGAAGGCCGGGGAGCTGTTTTTT
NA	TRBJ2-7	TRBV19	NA	CASSNLGAHYEQYF	TGTGCCAGTTCTAACCTGGGGGCACACTACGAGCAGTACTTC
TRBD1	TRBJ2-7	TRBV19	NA	CASSIGQGSYEQYF	TGTGCCAGTAGTATTGGACAGGGCTCCTACGAGCAGTACTTC
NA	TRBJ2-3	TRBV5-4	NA	CASSVQHSTDTQYF	TGTGCCAGCAGCGTCCAACATTCCACAGATACGCAGTATTTT
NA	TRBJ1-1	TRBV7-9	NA	CASSRGAVTEAFF	TGTGCCAGCAGCCGTGGCGCGGTCACTGAAGCTTTCTTT
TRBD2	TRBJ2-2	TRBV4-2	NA	CASSQGLAGVSTGELFF	TGTGCCAGCAGCCAAGGACTAGCGGGAGTTTCCACCGGGGAGCTGTTTTTT
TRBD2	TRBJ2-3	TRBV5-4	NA	CASSSRLAGRTDTQYF	TGTGCCAGCAGCTCGAGACTAGCGGGGCGCACAGATACGCAGTATTTT
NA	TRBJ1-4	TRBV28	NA	CASSSPGSTNEKLFF	TGTGCCAGCAGTTCCCCGGGGTCAACTAATGAAAAACTGTTTTTT
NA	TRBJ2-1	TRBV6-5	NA	CASRPVIHSYNEQFF	TGTGCCAGCAGGCCGGTTATCCACTCCTACAATGAGCAGTTCTTC
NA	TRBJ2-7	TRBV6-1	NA	CASGILGSYEQYF	TGTGCCAGCGGCATACTAGGCTCCTACGAGCAGTACTTC
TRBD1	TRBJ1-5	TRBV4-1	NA	CASSQERGQGSSNQPQHF	TGCGCCAGCAGCCAAGAGAGGGGGCAGGGATCTAGCAATCAGCCCCAGCATTTT
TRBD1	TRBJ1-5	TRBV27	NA	CASSPFPDRKNNQPQHF	TGTGCCAGCAGTCCTTTCCCGGACAGGAAAAACAATCAGCCCCAGCATTTT
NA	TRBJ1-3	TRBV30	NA	CAWSDVRAATIYF	TGTGCCTGGAGTGATGTTCGGGCTGCCACCATATATTTT
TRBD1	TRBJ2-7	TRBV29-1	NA	CSVVTGQGSYEQYF	TGCAGCGTGGTTACGGGACAGGGCTCCTACGAGCAGTACTTC
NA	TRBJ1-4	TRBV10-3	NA	CAISERGRISTNEKLFF	TGTGCCATCAGTGAAAGGGGGAGGATTTCAACTAATGAAAAACTGTTTTTT
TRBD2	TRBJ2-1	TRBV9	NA	CASPLPPGASGRLYEQFF	TGTGCCAGCCCCCTACCCCCCGGAGCTAGCGGGAGGCTCTATGAGCAGTTCTTC
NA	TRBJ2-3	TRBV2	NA	CASSELPRGTDYTQYF	TGTGCCAGCAGTGAATTGCCCCGGGGGACTGACTATACGCAGTATTTT
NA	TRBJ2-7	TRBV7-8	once	CASTGEGVEQYF	TGTGCCAGCACGGGGGAGGGGGTCGAGCAGTACTTC
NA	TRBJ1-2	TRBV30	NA	CAWSGTRDYGYTF	TGTGCCTGGAGTGGGACCCGGGACTATGGCTACACCTTC
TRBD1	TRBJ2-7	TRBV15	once	CATSRKNRGPYEQYF	TGTGCCACCAGCAGAAAAAACAGGGGGCCCTACGAGCAGTACTTC
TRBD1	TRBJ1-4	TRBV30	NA	CAWTRTGKENEKLFF	TGTGCCTGGACCCGGACAGGGAAGGAGAATGAAAAACTGTTTTTT
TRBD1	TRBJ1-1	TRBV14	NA	CASSPFGTGNTEAFF	TGTGCCAGCAGCCCGTTCGGGACAGGGAACACTGAAGCTTTCTTT
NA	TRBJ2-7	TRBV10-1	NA	CASSDGRDLSYEQYF	TGCGCCAGCAGTGACGGCCGGGACCTTTCCTACGAGCAGTACTTC
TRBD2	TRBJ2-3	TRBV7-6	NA	CASSLLTSGTRDTQYF	TGTGCCAGCAGCTTATTGACTAGCGGTACGAGGGATACGCAGTATTTT
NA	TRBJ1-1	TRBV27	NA	CASSLGGNTEASF	TGTGCCAGCAGTCTAGGGGGGAACACTGAAGCTTCCTTT
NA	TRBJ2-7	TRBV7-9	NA	CASSFHLSSYEQYF	TGTGCCAGCAGCTTCCACTTATCTTCCTACGAGCAGTACTTC
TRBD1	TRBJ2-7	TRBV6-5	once	CASSYGTGGYEQYF	TGTGCCAGCAGTTACGGGACAGGGGGCTACGAGCAGTACTTC
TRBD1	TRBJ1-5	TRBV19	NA	CASSSGTASNQPQHF	TGTGCCAGTAGTAGCGGGACAGCAAGCAATCAGCCCCAGCATTTT
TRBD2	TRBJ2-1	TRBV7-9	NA	CASSLPRASGNNEQFF	TGTGCCAGCAGCTTACCCCGCGCTAGCGGGAACAATGAGCAGTTCTTC
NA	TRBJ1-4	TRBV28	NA	CASSGTGELFF	TGTGCCAGCAGTGGGACTGGGGAACTGTTTTTT
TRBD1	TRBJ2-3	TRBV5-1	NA	CASTTDRGLTDTQYF	TGCGCCAGCACGACCGACAGGGGACTCACAGATACGCAGTATTTT
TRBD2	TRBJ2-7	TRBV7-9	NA	CASSFGLASYEQYF	TGTGCCAGCAGCTTCGGACTAGCGTCTTACGAGCAGTACTTC
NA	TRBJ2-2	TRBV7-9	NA	CASSLSGASTNTGELFF	TGTGCCAGCAGCTTATCAGGGGCCAGCACGAACACCGGGGAGCTGTTTTTT
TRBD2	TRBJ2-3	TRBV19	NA	CASSLAGGPPADTQYF	TGTGCCAGTAGTTTAGCGGGAGGGCCACCCGCCGATACGCAGTATTTT
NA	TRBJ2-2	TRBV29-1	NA	CSVEAGENTGELFF	TGCAGCGTTGAAGCAGGAGAAAACACCGGGGAGCTGTTTTTT
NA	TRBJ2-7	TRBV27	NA	CASSLWGAQEWDEQYF	TGTGCCAGCAGTTTATGGGGTGCTCAGGAGTGGGACGAGCAGTACTTC
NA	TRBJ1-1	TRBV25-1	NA	CASSATGNTEAFF	TGTGCCAGCAGTGCAACAGGGAACACTGAAGCTTTCTTT